This TCR beta chain comes out of a study of persistence of HIV-infected CD4 T cells. Study summary: Donors were ART-treated; their CMV- and Gag-responding CD4+ T cells were isolated. Median time on suppressive ART was over six years. Study-wide points: Proviral oligoclonality tracked with TCR oligoclonality within the same sorted cells.

Cells were stimulated with CMV-infected fibroblast lysates at 8.5 to 10 ug/mL. CD40L/CD69 double-negative CD45RO-high memory CD4+ T cells were collected. CDR3 length: 14 amino acids. The germline CDR1 and CDR2 sequences are MNHNY and SVGAGI (reference sequence). The V segment lost 2 bases and the J segment 6 bases; nucleotides outside the gene matches: 3. The libraries were made with immunoSEQ version 4 in survey mode. Genomic DNA was diluted to around 10 ng/uL, up to 1 ug per sample. Repertoires were generated with immunoSEQ multiplex PCR, while TCRdb's copy carries only in-frame clones and drops some. This sample carries more than 25,000 clones, around four fifths of them seen once, and the ten largest clones take less than 0.95%. About this clone: Antigen specificity is unknown.

The J gene is TRBJ1-2, the V gene TRBV6-6, with 10 bases identical to TRBD1. The TCR comes from an adult woman with HIV who was CMV-seropositive. Sample: CD4+ T cells sorted from PBMCs after approximately 19-hour stimulation, taken from a patient who received antiretroviral therapy. Written as DNA, the CDR3 is TGTGCCAGCAGTTACGACAGGGGGCGCGATGGCTACACCTTC. It codes for CASSYDRGRDGYTF.